What follows describes a single TCR beta chain. The sample belongs to a study of blood T cell repertoires in COVID-19. The CDR3 runs to 14 residues. V lost 3 bases and J lost 1; bases outside the gene matches: 2. Germline V gene data show CDR1 as LGHDT and CDR2 as YNNKEL (reference sequence). Produced via immunoSEQ multiplex PCR; TCRdb's table is partial and in-frame only. The sample holds roughly 210,000 clones, about 87% seen once. The chain couples TRBV3-1 (or the pseudogene TRBV3-2) to TRBJ1-1, with TRBD1 matching over 7 bases. This sequence originates from a man aged 65-85 years with acute or convalescent COVID-19. The sequencing input was peripheral blood. The CDR3 loop reads CASSHRTGNTEAFF. CDR3 in DNA: TGTGCCAGCAGCCACAGGACAGGGAACACTGAAGCTTTCTTT.